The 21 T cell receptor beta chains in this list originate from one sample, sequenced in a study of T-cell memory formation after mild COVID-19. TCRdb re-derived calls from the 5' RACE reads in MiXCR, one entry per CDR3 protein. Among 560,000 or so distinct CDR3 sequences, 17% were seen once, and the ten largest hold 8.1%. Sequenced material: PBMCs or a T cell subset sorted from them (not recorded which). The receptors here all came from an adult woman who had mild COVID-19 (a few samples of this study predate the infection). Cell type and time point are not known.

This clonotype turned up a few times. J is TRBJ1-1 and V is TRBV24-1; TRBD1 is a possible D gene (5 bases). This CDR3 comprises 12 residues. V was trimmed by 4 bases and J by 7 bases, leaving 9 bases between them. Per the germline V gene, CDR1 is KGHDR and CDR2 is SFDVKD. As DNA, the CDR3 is TGTGCCACCAGTGACCAGGGCGATGAAGCTTTCTTT. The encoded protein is CATSDQGDEAFF.

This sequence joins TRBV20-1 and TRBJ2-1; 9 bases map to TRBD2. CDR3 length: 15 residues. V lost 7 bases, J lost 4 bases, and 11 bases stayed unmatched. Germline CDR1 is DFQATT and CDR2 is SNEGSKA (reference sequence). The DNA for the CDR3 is TGCAGTGTTTATAGCGGGAGTGGTCTGTACAATGAGCAGTTCTTC. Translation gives CSVYSGSGLYNEQFF.

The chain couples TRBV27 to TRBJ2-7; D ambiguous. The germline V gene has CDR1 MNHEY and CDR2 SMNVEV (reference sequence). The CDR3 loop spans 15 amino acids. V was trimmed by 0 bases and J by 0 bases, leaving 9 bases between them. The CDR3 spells CASSLSETRSYEQYF. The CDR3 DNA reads TGTGCCAGCAGTTTATCGGAGACCCGCTCCTACGAGCAGTACTTC.

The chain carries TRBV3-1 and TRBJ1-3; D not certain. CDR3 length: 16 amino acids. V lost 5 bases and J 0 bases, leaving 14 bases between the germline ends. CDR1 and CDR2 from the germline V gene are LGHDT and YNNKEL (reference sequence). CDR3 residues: CASSWRHGFSGNTIYF. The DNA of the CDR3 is TGTGCCAGCAGCTGGCGTCATGGGTTCTCTGGAAACACCATATATTTT.

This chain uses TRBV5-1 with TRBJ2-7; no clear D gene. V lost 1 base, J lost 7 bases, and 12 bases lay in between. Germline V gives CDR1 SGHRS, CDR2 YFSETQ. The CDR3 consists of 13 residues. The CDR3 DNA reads TGCGCCAGCAGCTTGATTTCCCCTGAAGAGCAGTACTTC. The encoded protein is CASSLISPEEQYF.

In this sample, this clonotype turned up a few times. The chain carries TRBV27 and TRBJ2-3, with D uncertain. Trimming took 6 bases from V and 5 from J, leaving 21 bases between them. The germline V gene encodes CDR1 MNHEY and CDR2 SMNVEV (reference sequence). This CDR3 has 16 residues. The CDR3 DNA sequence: TGTGCCAGCAGCTCAATTCTTGCCCCTGGGATAGATACGCAGTATTTT. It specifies CASSSILAPGIDTQYF.

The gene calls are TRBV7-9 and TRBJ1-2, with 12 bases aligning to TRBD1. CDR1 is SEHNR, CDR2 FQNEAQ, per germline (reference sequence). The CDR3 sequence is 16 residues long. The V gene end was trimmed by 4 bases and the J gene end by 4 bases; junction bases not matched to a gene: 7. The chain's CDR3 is CASSSTGTGGRYGYTF. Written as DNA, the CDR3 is TGTGCCAGCAGCTCAACCGGGACAGGGGGCCGCTATGGCTACACCTTC.

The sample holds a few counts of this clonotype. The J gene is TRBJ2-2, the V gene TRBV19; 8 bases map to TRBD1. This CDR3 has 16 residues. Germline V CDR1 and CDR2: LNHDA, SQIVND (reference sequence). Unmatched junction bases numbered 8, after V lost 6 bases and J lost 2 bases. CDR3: CASRTDRVGNTGELFF. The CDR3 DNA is TGTGCCAGTAGGACGGACAGGGTAGGCAACACCGGGGAGCTGTTTTTT.

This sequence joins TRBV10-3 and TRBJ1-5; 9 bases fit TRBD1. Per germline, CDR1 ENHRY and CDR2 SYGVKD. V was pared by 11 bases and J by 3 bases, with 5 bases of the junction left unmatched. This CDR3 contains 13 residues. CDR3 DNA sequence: TGTGCCGCCGGGACAGGGATCAATCAGCCCCAGCATTTT. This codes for CAAGTGINQPQHF.

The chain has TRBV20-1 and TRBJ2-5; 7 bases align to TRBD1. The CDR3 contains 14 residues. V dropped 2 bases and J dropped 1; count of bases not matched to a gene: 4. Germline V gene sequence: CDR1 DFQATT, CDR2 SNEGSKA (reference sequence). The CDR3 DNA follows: TGCAGTGCTAGATTAGGGACAGCCCAAGAGACCCAGTACTTC. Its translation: CSARLGTAQETQYF.

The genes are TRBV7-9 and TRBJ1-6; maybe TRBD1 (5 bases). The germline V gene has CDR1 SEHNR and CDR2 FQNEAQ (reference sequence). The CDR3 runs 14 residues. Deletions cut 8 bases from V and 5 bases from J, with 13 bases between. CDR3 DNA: TGTGCCAGCGCGTTTCAAGGGGATAATTCACCCCTCCACTTT. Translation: CASAFQGDNSPLHF.

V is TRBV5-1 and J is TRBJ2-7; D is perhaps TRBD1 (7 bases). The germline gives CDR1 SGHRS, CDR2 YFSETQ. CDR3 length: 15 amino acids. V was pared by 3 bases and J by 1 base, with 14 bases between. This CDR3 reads CASSYGQGGSYEQYF. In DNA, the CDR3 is TGCGCCAGCAGCTACGGGCAGGGGGGATCCTACGAGCAGTACTTC. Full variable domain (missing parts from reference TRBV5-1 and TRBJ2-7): KAGVTQTPRYLIKTRGQQVTLSCSPISGHRSVSWYQQTPGQGLQFLFEYFSETQRNKGNFPGRFSGRQFSNSRSEMNVSTLELGDSALYLCASSYGQGGSYEQYFGPGTRLTVT.

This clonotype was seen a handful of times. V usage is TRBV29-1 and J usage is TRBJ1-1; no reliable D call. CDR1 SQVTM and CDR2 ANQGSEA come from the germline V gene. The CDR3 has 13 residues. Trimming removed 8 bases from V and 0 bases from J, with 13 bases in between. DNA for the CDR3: TGCAGCCACTCCGGAAGGGTGAACACTGAAGCTTTCTTT. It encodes CSHSGRVNTEAFF.

DNA for the CDR3: TGTGCCACCAGCACACCTCACCTCTGGATCGTAGATACGCAGTATTTT. Residues: CATSTPHLWIVDTQYF. J is TRBJ2-3 and V is TRBV15; D gene ambiguous. V dropped 4 bases and J dropped 5 bases, with 19 bases sitting between them. This CDR3 is 16 amino acids long. From germline, CDR1 is LNHNV and CDR2 YYDKDF (reference sequence).

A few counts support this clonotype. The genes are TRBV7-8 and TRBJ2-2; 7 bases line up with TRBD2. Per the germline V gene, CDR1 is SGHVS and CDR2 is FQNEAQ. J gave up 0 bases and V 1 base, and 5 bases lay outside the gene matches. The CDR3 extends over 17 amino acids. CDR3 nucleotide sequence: TGTGCCAGCAGCTTAGTTTTCGGGGGGTCGAACACCGGGGAGCTGTTTTTT. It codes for CASSLVFGGSNTGELFF.

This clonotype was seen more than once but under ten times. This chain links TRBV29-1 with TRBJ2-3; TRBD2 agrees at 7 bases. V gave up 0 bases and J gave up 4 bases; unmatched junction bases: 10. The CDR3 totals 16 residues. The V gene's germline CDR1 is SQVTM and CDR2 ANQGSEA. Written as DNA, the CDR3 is TGCAGCGTTGAAGATATCCCGGGGGAGGGCGCAGATACGCAGTATTTT. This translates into CSVEDIPGEGADTQYF.

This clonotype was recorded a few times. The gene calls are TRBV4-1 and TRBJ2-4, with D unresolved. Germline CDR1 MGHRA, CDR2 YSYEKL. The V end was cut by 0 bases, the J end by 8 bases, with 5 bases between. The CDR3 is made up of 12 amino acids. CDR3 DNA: TGCGCCAGCAGCCAAGACGGACACATTCAGTACTTC. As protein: CASSQDGHIQYF.

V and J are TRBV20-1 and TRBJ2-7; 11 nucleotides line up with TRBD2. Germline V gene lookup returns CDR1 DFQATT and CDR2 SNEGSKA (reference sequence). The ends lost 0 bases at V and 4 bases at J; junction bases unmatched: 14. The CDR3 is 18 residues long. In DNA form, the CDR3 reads TGCAGTGCTAGAGATCTGGGTGGGCTAGCGGGGGGCTCGTACGAGCAGTACTTC. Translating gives CSARDLGGLAGGSYEQYF.

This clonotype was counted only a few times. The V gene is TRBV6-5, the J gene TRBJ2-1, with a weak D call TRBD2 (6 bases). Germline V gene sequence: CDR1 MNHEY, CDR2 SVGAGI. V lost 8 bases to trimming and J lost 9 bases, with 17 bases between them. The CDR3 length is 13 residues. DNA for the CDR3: TGTGCCAGCGGAAACAACCCCGGGAGTGAGCAGTTCTTC. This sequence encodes CASGNNPGSEQFF.

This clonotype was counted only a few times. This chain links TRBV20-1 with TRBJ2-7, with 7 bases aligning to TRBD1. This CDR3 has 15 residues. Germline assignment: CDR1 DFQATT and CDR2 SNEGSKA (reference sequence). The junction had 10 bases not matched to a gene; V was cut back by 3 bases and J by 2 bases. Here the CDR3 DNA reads TGCAGTGCTAGGACCGGAAGGCAGGGGGCCTACGAGCAGTACTTC. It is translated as CSARTGRQGAYEQYF.

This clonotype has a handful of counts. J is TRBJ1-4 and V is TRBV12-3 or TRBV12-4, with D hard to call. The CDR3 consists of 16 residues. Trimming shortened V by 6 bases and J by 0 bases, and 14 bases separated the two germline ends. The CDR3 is CASSQQLLATNEKLFF. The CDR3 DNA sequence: TGTGCCAGCAGCCAGCAACTTTTAGCAACTAATGAAAAACTGTTTTTT.